The 29 T cell receptor beta chains below come from one sample, sequenced in a study of T-cell reconstitution after alpha-beta-depleted transplantation in children. The authors prepared the TCRbeta library with unique molecular identifiers. From the PCR reads, TCRdb called clonotypes with MiXCR, one entry per CDR3 protein. This table holds about 300,000 distinct CDR3 sequences, around 10% found once. Source: PBMCs, taken before TCRalphabeta/CD19-depleted stem cell transplant. All receptors come from a boy younger than two with acute myeloid leukemia, due to receive a stem cell transplant.

Only a few counts were recorded for this clonotype. The chain is built from TRBV18 and TRBJ1-2, with 8 nucleotides matching TRBD1. CDR3 length: 15 amino acids. The V segment lost 4 bases and the J segment 2 bases; nucleotides outside the gene matches: 6. Germline loops: CDR1 KGHSH, CDR2 LQKENI. The CDR3 protein is CASSLWTGRNYGYTF. CDR3 nucleotide sequence: TGTGCCAGCTCACTCTGGACAGGGCGCAACTATGGCTACACCTTC.

The gene calls are TRBV20-1 and TRBJ2-7; 8 bases agree with TRBD1. CDR1 and CDR2 from the germline V gene are DFQATT and SNEGSKA (reference sequence). Trimming took 7 bases from V and 2 from J; bases not matched to a gene: 7. The CDR3 sequence is 13 residues long. CDR3 sequence reads: CSGPGQDPYEQYF. For the CDR3, the DNA is TGCAGTGGCCCGGGACAGGATCCCTACGAGCAGTACTTC.

In its sample, this clonotype was seen many times. The J gene is TRBJ1-5, the V gene TRBV7-9; D unresolved. The germline V and J ends were trimmed by 2 bases and 5 bases, with 10 bases remaining between them. The CDR3 has 14 amino acids. Germline CDR1 is SEHNR and CDR2 is FQNEAQ (reference sequence). CDR3 sequence: CASSLPSSDQPQHF. The CDR3 DNA reads as TGTGCCAGCAGCTTACCGAGCTCGGATCAGCCCCAGCATTTT.

As concerns this clonotype: Mismatch with germline at one junction end may stem from a read error. The V gene is TRBV28, the J gene TRBJ2-3; 10 bases line up with TRBD1. The CDR3 contains 15 residues. Germline V gene data show CDR1 as MDHEN and CDR2 as SYDVKM. CDR3 DNA sequence: TGTGCCAGCAGTTGGGACAGGGGTTCGACAGATACGGAGTATTTT. It codes for CASSWDRGSTDTEYF.

There are many counts of this clonotype. J is TRBJ2-3 and V is TRBV6-5; TRBD1 aligns across 7 bases. The CDR3 runs to 16 residues. After removal of 2 bases from V and 1 base from J, the junction contained 6 bases not matched to a gene. The germline V gene encodes CDR1 MNHEY and CDR2 SVGAGI. The CDR3 coding sequence is TGTGCCAGCAGTTACGCTACAGGGGCTGGCACAGATACGCAGTATTTT. Its protein is CASSYATGAGTDTQYF.

This clonotype was observed at least ten times. The J gene is TRBJ2-3, the V gene TRBV5-1; no definite D call. The germline V gene has CDR1 SGHRS and CDR2 YFSETQ. Deletions cut 8 bases from V and 6 bases from J, with 4 bases between. CDR3 length: 9 residues. CDR3 residues: CARLDTQYF. The CDR3 coding sequence is TGCGCCAGATTGGATACGCAGTATTTT. Combining the CDR3 with reference TRBV5-1 and TRBJ2-3 gives the whole variable domain KAGVTQTPRYLIKTRGQQVTLSCSPISGHRSVSWYQQTPGQGLQFLFEYFSETQRNKGNFPGRFSGRQFSNSRSEMNVSTLELGDSALYLCARLDTQYFGPGTRLTVL.

This clonotype appeared many times. The chain carries TRBV28 and TRBJ1-5, with D perhaps matching TRBD1 (6 bases). The V and J ends lost 4 bases and 3 bases respectively, with 10 bases between them. The germline gives CDR1 MDHEN, CDR2 SYDVKM. This CDR3 is built from 14 residues. The CDR3 protein is CASSYGGLNQPQHF. CDR3 DNA sequence: TGTGCCAGCAGTTACGGGGGGCTCAATCAGCCCCAGCATTTT. Together with reference TRBV28 and TRBJ1-5, the CDR3 gives the full variable domain: DVKVTQSSRYLVKRTGEKVFLECVQDMDHENMFWYRQDPGLGLRLIYFSYDVKMKEKGDIPEGYSVSREKKERFSLILESASTNQTSMYLCASSYGGLNQPQHFGDGTRLSIL.

This clonotype was counted many times. For the CDR3, the DNA is TGCGCCAGCAGCTCGGGACAGGGTACCTACGAGCAGTACTTC. Residues: CASSSGQGTYEQYF. The chain is built from TRBV5-1 and TRBJ2-7; 9 nucleotides align to TRBD1. The length of the CDR3 is 14 residues. CDR1 SGHRS and CDR2 YFSETQ come from the germline V gene. With 3 bases clipped from V and 2 bases from J, the junction kept 3 bases outside the gene matches.

This clonotype occurred many times. The chain joins TRBV12-3 or TRBV12-4 to TRBJ2-4; 10 nucleotides align to TRBD1. The CDR3 has 16 amino acids. With V trimmed by 2 bases and J by 2 bases, 3 bases remained unmatched. CDR3 in amino acids: CASSLLGQGTKNIQYF. The CDR3 DNA reads TGTGCCAGCAGTTTACTGGGACAGGGGACCAAAAACATTCAGTACTTC.

In its sample, this clonotype was seen a few times. V usage is TRBV7-2 and J usage is TRBJ2-2; weak D call: TRBD2 (5 bases). Germline V gene sequence: CDR1 SGHTA, CDR2 FQGNSA. With 5 bases removed from V and 5 bases from J, the gap between germline ends came to 18 bases. The CDR3 is made up of 16 amino acids. In nucleotides, the CDR3 is TGTGCCAGCAGCGGGAACCGGGATCCGCGGACCGGGGAGCTGTTTTTT. As protein: CASSGNRDPRTGELFF.

This clonotype was counted many times. The chain uses TRBV7-2 and TRBJ2-3; D perhaps matches TRBD2 (6 bases). The CDR3 contains 14 residues. Trimming left V 0 bases short and J 5 bases short, with 9 bases between. Germline CDR1 SGHTA, CDR2 FQGNSA. The CDR3 is CASSLAAGRDTQYF. DNA for the CDR3: TGTGCCAGCAGCTTAGCAGCGGGTAGAGATACGCAGTATTTT.

The V gene is TRBV28, the J gene TRBJ2-1, with TRBD2 identical over 7 bases. This CDR3 region has 15 residues. The V and J ends lost 7 bases and 2 bases, in that order; junction bases with no gene match: 8. Germline V gene lookup returns CDR1 MDHEN and CDR2 SYDVKM. The CDR3 DNA is TGTGCCAGCACTGTGGGGGGGATCACCTACAATGAGCAGTTCTTC. Residues: CASTVGGITYNEQFF.

This clonotype was observed at least ten times. The chain carries TRBV12-3 or TRBV12-4 and TRBJ2-7, with D possibly being TRBD2 (6 bases). This CDR3 comprises 14 residues. With 2 bases removed from V and 5 bases from J, the gap between germline ends came to 13 bases. CDR3 region: CASSLTREAHEQYF. In DNA form, the CDR3 reads TGTGCCAGCAGTTTAACCAGGGAGGCCCACGAGCAGTACTTC.

This clonotype has just a few counts. This rearrangement joins TRBV28 to TRBJ2-1; 13 bases fit TRBD2. Germline assignment: CDR1 MDHEN and CDR2 SYDVKM. The V segment lost 9 bases and the J segment 10 bases; nucleotides outside the gene matches: 6. This CDR3 has 13 residues. The CDR3 reads CASLGLAGVEQFF. The DNA for the CDR3 is TGTGCCAGTTTAGGACTAGCGGGAGTGGAGCAGTTCTTC.

This clonotype was recorded many times. The V and J genes are TRBV6-2 or TRBV6-3 and TRBJ2-7, with TRBD2 as a possible D gene (6 bases). CDR3 size: 15 residues. With 6 bases removed from V and 5 bases from J, the gap between germline ends came to 20 bases. CDR1 MNHEY and CDR2 SVGEGT come from the germline V gene. The chain's CDR3 is CASRVIGREVHEQYF. CDR3 coding DNA: TGTGCCAGCAGAGTAATCGGAAGGGAGGTCCACGAGCAGTACTTC.

This clonotype was seen at least ten times. The rearrangement uses TRBV2 and TRBJ2-3; 9 nucleotides match TRBD2. The germline gives CDR1 SNHLY, CDR2 FYNNEI. Losses at the gene ends were 7 bases for V and 1 base for J; bases not matched to a gene: 3. The length of the CDR3 is 14 residues. This chain's CDR3 is CASKKRGGTDTQYF. CDR3 coding DNA: TGTGCCAGCAAGAAGCGGGGGGGCACAGATACGCAGTATTTT.

Details on this clonotype: This sequence may be a read error, since a much larger clone differs from it by one base. This rearrangement joins TRBV20-1 to TRBJ2-3; 14 bases map to TRBD2. CDR3 size: 19 residues. The germline gives CDR1 DFQATT, CDR2 SNEGSKA (reference sequence). J was trimmed by 2 bases and V by 0 bases; bases with no gene match: 10. For the CDR3, the DNA is TGCAGTGCTAGAGATCTGATAGGACTAGCGGGAGGTACCACAGATACGCAGTATTTT. This gives the protein CSARDLIGLAGGTTDTQYF.

This clonotype was seen many times. CDR3 loop: CASSSGRDGHSPLHF. The CDR3 bases are TGCGCCAGCAGCTCCGGCCGGGACGGGCATTCACCCCTCCACTTT. The V and J genes are TRBV5-1 and TRBJ1-6, with D possibly being TRBD1 (5 bases). The V gene lost 3 bases and the J gene lost 8 bases, with 15 bases spanning the gap. Germline loops: CDR1 SGHRS, CDR2 YFSETQ. The CDR3 loop spans 15 amino acids.

This clonotype was seen many times. V gene TRBV5-1 combines with J gene TRBJ2-7, with D perhaps TRBD1 (6 bases). The germline gives CDR1 SGHRS, CDR2 YFSETQ. Deletions cut 1 base from V and 3 bases from J, with 8 bases between. The CDR3 has 13 residues. The CDR3, as DNA: TGCGCCAGCAGCTTGCTGACAGGCTACGAGCAGTACTTC. Translating it yields CASSLLTGYEQYF.

This clonotype turned up a few times. V usage is TRBV12-3 or TRBV12-4 and J usage is TRBJ1-5, with D uncertain. V lost 4 bases and J 3 bases, leaving 13 bases between the germline ends. This CDR3 has 15 amino acids. CDR3 DNA: TGTGCCAGCAGTTATTTGGGAGGGATCAATCAGCCCCAGCATTTT. The encoded protein is CASSYLGGINQPQHF.

This clonotype has ten or more counts. The CDR3: CASRAGPYNEQFF. CDR3 bases: TGTGCCAGCCGGGCGGGTCCTTACAATGAGCAGTTCTTC. V is TRBV27 and J is TRBJ2-1, with D perhaps matching TRBD2 (5 bases). The CDR3 is made up of 13 amino acids. From germline, CDR1 is MNHEY and CDR2 SMNVEV (reference sequence). Trimming took off 8 bases at V and 4 bases at J, with 12 bases between the two ends.

At least ten counts were recorded for this clonotype. The chain recombines TRBV29-1 with TRBJ2-2; a weak D match, TRBD2 (5 bases). Germline CDR1 is SQVTM and CDR2 is ANQGSEA. V was pared by 2 bases and J by 5 bases, with 9 bases between. This CDR3 has 13 residues. DNA of the CDR3: TGCAGCGTTGAACCTACTAGAACCGGGGAGCTGTTTTTT. It yields the protein CSVEPTRTGELFF.

The sample holds many counts of this clonotype. The CDR3 sequence: CASSPRQLNTGELFF. The CDR3 DNA reads as TGTGCCAGCAGCCCTCGGCAGCTAAACACCGGGGAGCTGTTTTTT. The chain uses TRBV7-2 and TRBJ2-2; no reliable D call. CDR3 length: 15 amino acids. V shed 5 bases and J shed 2 bases, with 12 bases lying between them. The germline CDR1 and CDR2 sequences are SGHTA and FQGNSA.

This clonotype was recorded many times. V gene TRBV6-5 combines with J gene TRBJ2-3, with 8 bases aligning to TRBD2. The CDR3 runs to 14 residues. CDR1 and CDR2 from the germline V gene are MNHEY and SVGAGI. The V gene end was trimmed by 2 bases and the J gene end by 4 bases; junction bases not matched to a gene: 2. The CDR3 reads CASSYPGGADTQYF. The CDR3, as DNA: TGTGCCAGCAGTTACCCGGGGGGGGCAGATACGCAGTATTTT.

The table lists this clonotype with many counts. This chain links TRBV28 with TRBJ2-1, with 10 bases lining up with TRBD2. After removal of 7 bases from V and 4 bases from J, the junction contained 7 bases not matched to a gene. The germline gives CDR1 MDHEN, CDR2 SYDVKM. The CDR3 sequence is 15 residues long. DNA for the CDR3: TGTGCCAGCACCACTGGACTAGCGGCTTACAATGAGCAGTTCTTC. Translated: CASTTGLAAYNEQFF.

V and J are TRBV5-6 and TRBJ2-2; 9 nucleotides agree with TRBD1. The trim removed 1 base at V and 6 bases at J, leaving 10 bases unmatched. The length of the CDR3 is 17 residues. The V gene's germline CDR1 is SGHDT and CDR2 YYEEEE. CDR3 DNA: TGTGCCAGCAGCTTGACCCGACAGGGGGAGAGGGCCGGGGAGCTGTTTTTT. Protein product: CASSLTRQGERAGELFF.

Here the CDR3 DNA reads TGTGCCAGCAGCTCACTGGGACGACAAGAGACCCAGTACTTC. This translates into CASSSLGRQETQYF. The gene calls are TRBV7-2 and TRBJ2-5, with D perhaps being TRBD1 or TRBD2 (5 bases each). Germline V gives CDR1 SGHTA, CDR2 FQGNSA. Trimming cost V 4 bases and J 2 bases, with 11 bases left between them. The CDR3 sequence is 14 residues long.

The CDR3: CASSPDRGGVYNEQFF. Here the CDR3 DNA reads TGCGCCAGCAGCCCAGATAGGGGGGGGGTTTACAATGAGCAGTTCTTC. The genes are TRBV4-3 and TRBJ2-1; possibly TRBD2 for D (7 bases). Between the trimmed V and J ends, which lost 4 bases and 4 bases, there was a span of 17 bases. Germline lookup yields CDR1 LGHNA and CDR2 YSLEER. This CDR3 comprises 16 residues.

This clonotype has a count of ten or more. The chain has TRBV5-1 and TRBJ2-2; D is possibly TRBD1 (6 bases). The CDR3 runs to 16 residues. V dropped 3 bases and J dropped 0 bases, with 12 bases sitting between them. From germline, CDR1 is SGHRS and CDR2 YFSETQ. As DNA, the CDR3 is TGCGCCAGCAGCTCGGGCAGACAGGCGAACACCGGGGAGCTGTTTTTT. It specifies CASSSGRQANTGELFF.